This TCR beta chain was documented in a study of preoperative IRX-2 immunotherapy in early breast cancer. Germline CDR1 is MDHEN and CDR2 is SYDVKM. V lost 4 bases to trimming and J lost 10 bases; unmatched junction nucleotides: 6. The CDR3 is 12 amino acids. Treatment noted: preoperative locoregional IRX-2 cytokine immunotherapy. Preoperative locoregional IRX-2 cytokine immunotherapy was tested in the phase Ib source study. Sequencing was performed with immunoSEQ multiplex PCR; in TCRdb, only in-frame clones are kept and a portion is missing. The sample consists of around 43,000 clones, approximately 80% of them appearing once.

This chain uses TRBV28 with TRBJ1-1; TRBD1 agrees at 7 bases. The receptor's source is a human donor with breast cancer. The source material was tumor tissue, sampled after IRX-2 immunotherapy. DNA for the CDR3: TGTGCCAGCAGTTCGGGACAGAAGCGAGCTTTCTTT. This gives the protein CASSSGQKRAFF.